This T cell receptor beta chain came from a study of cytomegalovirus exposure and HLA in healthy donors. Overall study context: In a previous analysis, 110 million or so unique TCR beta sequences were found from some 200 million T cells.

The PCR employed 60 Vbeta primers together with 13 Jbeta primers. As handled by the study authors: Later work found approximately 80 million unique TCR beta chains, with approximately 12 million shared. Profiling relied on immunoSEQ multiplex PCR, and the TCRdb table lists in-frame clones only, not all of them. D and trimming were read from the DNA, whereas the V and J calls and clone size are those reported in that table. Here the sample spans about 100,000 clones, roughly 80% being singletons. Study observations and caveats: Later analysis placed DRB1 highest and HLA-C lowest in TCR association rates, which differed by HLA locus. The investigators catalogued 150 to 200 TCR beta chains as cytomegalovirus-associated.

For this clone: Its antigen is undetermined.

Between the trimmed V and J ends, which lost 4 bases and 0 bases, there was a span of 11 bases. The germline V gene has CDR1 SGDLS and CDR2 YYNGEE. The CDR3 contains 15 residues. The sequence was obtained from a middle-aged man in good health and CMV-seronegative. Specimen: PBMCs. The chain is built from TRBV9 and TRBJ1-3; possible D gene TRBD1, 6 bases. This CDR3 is CASSPARGSGNTIYF. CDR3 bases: TGTGCCAGCAGCCCGGCCAGGGGCTCTGGAAACACCATATATTTT.